The present T cell receptor beta chain was sequenced within a study of blood T cells in healthy people across ages. CDR1 and CDR2 (germline): SGHTA, FQGTGA. Deletions cut 2 bases from V and 5 bases from J, with 11 bases between. The CDR3 is 14 amino acids. The second PCR ran about 6 to 12 cycles with a sample-barcoded 5' primer and J-beta primers. A tag from a template-switch adaptor with 12 random nucleotides marked each cDNA molecule. TCRdb used MiXCR to reprocess the 5' RACE reads, holding one entry per CDR3 protein. The table lists about 1.5 million distinct CDR3 sequences, less than 45% of them singletons.

The V call is TRBV7-3, the J call TRBJ2-3; D remains ambiguous. This receptor was identified in a woman aged 18-30 years in good health. Sequencing input: blood. DNA for the CDR3: TGTGCCAGCAGCTTAGAGAGCCCCCAAGATACGCAGTATTTT. Amino acids: CASSLESPQDTQYF.